This T cell receptor beta chain was retrieved from a study of shared clonotypes between healthy human individuals. Study information: The study drew on a couple of women and three men aged 18 to 49 as donors. Per donor, three plates held CD4 naive cells, three held CD4 memory, two held CD8 naive and one held CD8 memory.

With regard to this clone: What it binds is unknown.

TCRdb keeps only in-frame clones here, not all; method: immunoSEQ multiplex PCR. The repertoire holds around 200,000 clones, with approximately 70% as singletons. Findings and limits, study-wide: Limitation of the genetic and exposure-history diversity represented came from the few donors. Relative to their counterparts shared across all four donors, non-shared clonotypes exhibited diminished generation probabilities.

The source of this sequence is a man aged 25 to 40 in good health. Sequenced: memory CD4+ T cells sorted from blood. Subset meaning: CD45RA-negative fraction.

CDR3 protein: CASSARIHQPQHF. Written as DNA, the CDR3 is TGTGCCAGCAGTGCCAGGATCCATCAGCCCCAGCATTTT. V usage is TRBV6-5 and J usage is TRBJ1-5, with D unresolved. The CDR3 consists of 13 residues. Trimming took 5 bases from V and 5 from J, leaving 10 bases between them. The germline V gene encodes CDR1 MNHEY and CDR2 SVGAGI.